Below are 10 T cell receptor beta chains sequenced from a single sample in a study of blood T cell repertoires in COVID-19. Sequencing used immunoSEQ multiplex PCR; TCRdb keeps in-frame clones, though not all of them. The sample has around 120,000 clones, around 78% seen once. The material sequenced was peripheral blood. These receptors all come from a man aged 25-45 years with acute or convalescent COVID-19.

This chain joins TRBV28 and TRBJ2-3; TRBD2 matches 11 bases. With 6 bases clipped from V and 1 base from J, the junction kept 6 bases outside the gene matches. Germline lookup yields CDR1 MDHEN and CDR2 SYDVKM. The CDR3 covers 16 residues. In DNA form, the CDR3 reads TGTGCCAGCAGCTCCCTACTAGCGGGAGGCACAGATACGCAGTATTTT. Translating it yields CASSSLLAGGTDTQYF. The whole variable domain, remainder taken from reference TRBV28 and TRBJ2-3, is DVKVTQSSRYLVKRTGEKVFLECVQDMDHENMFWYRQDPGLGLRLIYFSYDVKMKEKGDIPEGYSVSREKKERFSLILESASTNQTSMYLCASSSLLAGGTDTQYFGPGTRLTVL.

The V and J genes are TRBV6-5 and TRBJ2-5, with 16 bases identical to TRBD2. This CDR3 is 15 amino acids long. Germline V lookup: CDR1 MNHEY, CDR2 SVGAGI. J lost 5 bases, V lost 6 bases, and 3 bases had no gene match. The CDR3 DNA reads TGTGCCAGCAGGGGACTAGCGGGGGGGCCGGAGACCCAGTACTTC. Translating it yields CASRGLAGGPETQYF.

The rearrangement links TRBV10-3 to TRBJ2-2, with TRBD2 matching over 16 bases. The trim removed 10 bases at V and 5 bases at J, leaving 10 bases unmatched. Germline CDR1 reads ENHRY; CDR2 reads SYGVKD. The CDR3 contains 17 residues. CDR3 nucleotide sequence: TGTGCCACCGCCGGGACTAGCGGGGGGGAGTATACCGGGGAGCTGTTTTTT. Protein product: CATAGTSGGEYTGELFF.

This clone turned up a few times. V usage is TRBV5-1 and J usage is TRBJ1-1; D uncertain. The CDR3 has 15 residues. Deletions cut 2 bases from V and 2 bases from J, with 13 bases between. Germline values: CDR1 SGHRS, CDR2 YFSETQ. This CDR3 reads CASSLSPTHNTEAFF. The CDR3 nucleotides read TGCGCCAGCAGCTTATCGCCTACTCATAACACTGAAGCTTTCTTT.

CDR3 DNA sequence: TGTGCCAGTAGTATAGGGGGGACAGGGGTTTTTTTGACTGAAGCTTTCTTT. Translating it yields CASSIGGTGVFLTEAFF. This rearrangement joins TRBV19 to TRBJ1-1; 10 bases match TRBD1. The germline CDR1 and CDR2 sequences are LNHDA and SQIVND (reference sequence). The CDR3 is 17 residues long. V dropped 1 base and J dropped 5; count of bases not matched to a gene: 10.

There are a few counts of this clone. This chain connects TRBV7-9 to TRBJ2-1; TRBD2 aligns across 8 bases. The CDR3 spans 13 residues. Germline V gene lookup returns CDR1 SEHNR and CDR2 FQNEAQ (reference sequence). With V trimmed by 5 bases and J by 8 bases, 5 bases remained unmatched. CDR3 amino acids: CASSSGSIDEQFF. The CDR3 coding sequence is TGTGCCAGCAGCAGCGGGAGTATAGATGAGCAGTTCTTC.

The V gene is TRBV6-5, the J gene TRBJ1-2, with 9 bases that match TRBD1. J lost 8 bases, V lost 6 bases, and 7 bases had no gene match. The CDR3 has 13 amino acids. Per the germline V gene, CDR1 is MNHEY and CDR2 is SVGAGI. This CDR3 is CASRGTGLGGYTF. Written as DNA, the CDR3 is TGTGCCAGCAGGGGGACAGGGCTGGGCGGCTACACCTTC.

For the CDR3, the DNA is TGTGCCAGCAGCCAAGATTGGGACAGGGCCCACTCTGGGGCCAACGTCCTGACTTTC. This translates into CASSQDWDRAHSGANVLTF. This chain uses TRBV3-1 (or the pseudogene TRBV3-2) with TRBJ2-6, with 9 bases lining up with TRBD1. Germline lookup yields CDR1 LGHDT and CDR2 YNNKEL (reference sequence). V lost 0 bases and J lost 0; bases outside the gene matches: 6. This CDR3 spans 19 amino acids.

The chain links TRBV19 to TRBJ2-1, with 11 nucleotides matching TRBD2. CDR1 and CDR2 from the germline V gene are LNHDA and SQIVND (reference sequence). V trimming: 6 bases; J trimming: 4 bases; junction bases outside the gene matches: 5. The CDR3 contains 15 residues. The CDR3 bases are TGTGCCAGTAGCAAACTAGCGGGAGATTACAATGAGCAGTTCTTC. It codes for CASSKLAGDYNEQFF.

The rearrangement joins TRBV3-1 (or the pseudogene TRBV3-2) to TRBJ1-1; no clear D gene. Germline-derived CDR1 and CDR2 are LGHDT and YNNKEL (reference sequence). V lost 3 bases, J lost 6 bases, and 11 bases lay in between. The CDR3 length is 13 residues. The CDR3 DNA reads TGTGCCAGCAGCCACCTACGGGTGGCTGAAGCTTTCTTT. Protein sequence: CASSHLRVAEAFF.